This TCR beta chain was identified in a study of brain T cells in children with intractable seizures. The sequenced cases were selected for having the highest brain T cell transcript signatures. At least one anti-epileptic drug was given before surgery. Sequencing used immunoSEQ multiplex PCR; TCRdb keeps in-frame clones, though not all of them. Found here are roughly 80,000 clones, 90% to 95% of them singletons; the top ten hold roughly a quarter. This CDR3 has 15 residues. Germline V gives CDR1 MDHEN, CDR2 SYDVKM. Trimming removed 6 bases at V and 0 bases at J, with 14 bases between. The material sequenced was peripheral blood, taken at surgery. The clonotype originates from a girl aged 2-10 years with Rasmussen encephalitis and intractable seizures. The rearrangement links TRBV28 to TRBJ1-2, with D perhaps matching TRBD1 (6 bases). CDR3 amino acids: CASSTETGANYGYTF. CDR3 DNA sequence: TGTGCCAGCAGCACCGAGACAGGCGCTAACTATGGCTACACCTTC.